The present T cell receptor (beta chain) was sequenced within a study of PD-L1 blockade in urothelial cancer. Assay used: immunoSEQ multiplex PCR; TCRdb lists only in-frame clones, some missing. The table shows 75,000 to 95,000 clones, with 90% to 95% occurring only once. Germline V gives CDR1 SGHTA, CDR2 FQGTGA. The length of the CDR3 is 14 residues. Trimming pared 4 bases from V and 2 bases from J, leaving 10 bases between. The starting material was PBMCs, obtained around atezolizumab (anti-PD-L1) treatment. The V gene is TRBV7-3, the J gene TRBJ2-3, with D possibly being TRBD2 (6 bases). The TCR sequence derives from a man aged 60 to 75 with urothelial cancer. The DNA for the CDR3 is TGTGCCAGCAGCTATCCTAGCGACACAGATACGCAGTATTTT. This codes for CASSYPSDTDTQYF.